The TCR beta chain described here comes from a study of T-cell reconstitution after alpha-beta-depleted transplantation in children. General study findings and limits: T-cell numbers and diversity one year post-transplant derived largely from freshly generated T cells.

The authors prepared the TCRbeta library with unique molecular identifiers. TCRdb re-derived calls from the PCR reads in MiXCR, one entry per CDR3 protein. The table includes about 120,000 distinct CDR3 sequences, 20% to 25% detected once. Germline V gives CDR1 MNHEY, CDR2 SVGAGI. There are 12 residues in the CDR3. Deletions cut 2 bases from V and 5 bases from J, with 6 bases between. This clonotype showed up just a few times. What it binds is not known. Sample: PBMCs, mostly from graft donor cells, taken 180 days after TCRalphabeta/CD19-depleted stem cell transplant. The TCR sequence derives from a male patient aged 2 to 10 who had a stem cell transplant for chronic granulomatous disease, so the T cells may come from the graft donor. The rearrangement joins TRBV6-5 to TRBJ2-5; D is uncertain. As DNA, the CDR3 is TGTGCCAGCAGTTACGCCGGGGAGACCCAGTACTTC. Its translation is CASSYAGETQYF.